The clone carrying this TCR beta chain was detected ten times or more. Trimming cost V 5 bases and J 0 bases, with 13 bases left between them. Germline loops: CDR1 LNHDA, CDR2 SQIVND (reference sequence). This CDR3 has 15 residues. Amplification of TCR beta CDR3 regions was performed using RNA transcripts as template. The primer set for the first-round RT-PCR of the TCR CDR3 was HTBI. One entry per CDR3 protein, called by TCRdb with MiXCR from the multiplex PCR reads. The sample includes more than 150,000 distinct CDR3 sequences, about a sixth seen only once; the top ten take under 35%. The sample is drawn from a study of T cells in Graves' hyperthyroidism and ophthalmopathy.

Material for sequencing was blood. This sequence originates from a woman aged 45-59 years with Graves' hyperthyroidism. The chain is built from TRBV19 and TRBJ1-1; possibly TRBD1 for D (5 bases). The CDR3: CASSAGRPLNTEAFF. The CDR3 bases are TGTGCCAGTAGTGCGGGGCGTCCGTTGAACACTGAAGCTTTCTTT.